Included here is one T cell receptor beta chain sequence, with context. Germline V gene lookup returns CDR1 SGHVS and CDR2 FNYEAQ. With V trimmed by 5 bases and J by 1 base, 3 bases remained unmatched. CDR3 length: 15 residues. These data belong to a study of blood T cell repertoires in COVID-19. Study information: Nucleic acid was either cDNA or gDNA, and it came from T cells, B-cell-depleted T cells, or PBMCs.

Authors' data handling: Scientists estimated how many nucleated cells there were by amplifying reference gene primers. Clones were sequenced by immunoSEQ multiplex PCR, and TCRdb holds only the in-frame ones, with some missing. V, J and clone size derive from that table, while D and trimming were established from the DNA sequence. The sample includes 300,000 to 350,000 clones, roughly 87% seen only once; the top ten take roughly 2.3%. The source is a man aged 18 to 35 with active or convalescent COVID-19. The chain links TRBV7-6 to TRBJ2-2; 8 bases match TRBD2. The sequenced sample was peripheral blood. For the CDR3, the DNA is TGTGCCAGCAGCCCCAGCGGGGGGAACACCGGGGAGCTGTTTTTT. Its protein product is CASSPSGGNTGELFF. The variable domain in full, completed from reference TRBV7-6 and TRBJ2-2, reads GAGVSQSPRYKVTKRGQDVALRCDPISGHVSLYWYRQALGQGPEFLTYFNYEAQQDKSGLPNDRFSAERPEGSISTLTIQRTEQRDSAMYRCASSPSGGNTGELFFGEGSRLTVL.